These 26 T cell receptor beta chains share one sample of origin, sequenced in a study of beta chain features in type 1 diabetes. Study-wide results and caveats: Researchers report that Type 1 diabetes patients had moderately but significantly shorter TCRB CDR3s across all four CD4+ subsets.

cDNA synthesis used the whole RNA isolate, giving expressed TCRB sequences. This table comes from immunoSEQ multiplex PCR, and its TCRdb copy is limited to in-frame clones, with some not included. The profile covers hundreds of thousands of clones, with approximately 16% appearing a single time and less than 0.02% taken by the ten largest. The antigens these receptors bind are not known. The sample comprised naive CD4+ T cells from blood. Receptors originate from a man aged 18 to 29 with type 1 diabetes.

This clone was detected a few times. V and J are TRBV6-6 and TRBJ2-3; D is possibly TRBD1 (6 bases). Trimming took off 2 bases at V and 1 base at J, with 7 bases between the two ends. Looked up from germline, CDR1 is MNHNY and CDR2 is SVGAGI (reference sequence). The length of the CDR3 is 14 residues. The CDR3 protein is CASSYRQGTDTQYF. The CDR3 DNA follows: TGTGCCAGCAGTTACAGACAGGGCACAGATACGCAGTATTTT.

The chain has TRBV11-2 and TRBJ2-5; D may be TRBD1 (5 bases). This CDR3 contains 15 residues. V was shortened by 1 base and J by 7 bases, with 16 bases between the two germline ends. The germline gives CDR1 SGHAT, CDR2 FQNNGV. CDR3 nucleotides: TGTGCCAGCAGCTTAGTTGAGACTCCTCAGGGGACCCAGTACTTC. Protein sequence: CASSLVETPQGTQYF.

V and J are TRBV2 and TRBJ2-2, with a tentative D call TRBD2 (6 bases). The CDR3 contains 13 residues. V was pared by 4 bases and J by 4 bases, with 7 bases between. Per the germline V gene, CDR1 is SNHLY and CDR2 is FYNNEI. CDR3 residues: CASSALATGELFF. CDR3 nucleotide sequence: TGTGCCAGCAGTGCACTAGCCACCGGGGAGCTGTTTTTT.

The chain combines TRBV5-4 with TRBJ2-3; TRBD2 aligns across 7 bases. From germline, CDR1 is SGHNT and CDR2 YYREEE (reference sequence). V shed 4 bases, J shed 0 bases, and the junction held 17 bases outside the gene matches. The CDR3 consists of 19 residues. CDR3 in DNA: TGTGCCAGCAGCCGTCCCGGGACTACCTTACCTTCTAGCACAGATACGCAGTATTTT. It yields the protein CASSRPGTTLPSSTDTQYF. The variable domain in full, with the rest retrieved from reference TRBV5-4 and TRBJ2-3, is ETGVTQSPTHLIKTRGQQVTLRCSSQSGHNTVSWYQQALGQGPQFIFQYYREEENGRGNFPPRFSGLQFPNYSSELNVNALELDDSALYLCASSRPGTTLPSSTDTQYFGPGTRLTVL.

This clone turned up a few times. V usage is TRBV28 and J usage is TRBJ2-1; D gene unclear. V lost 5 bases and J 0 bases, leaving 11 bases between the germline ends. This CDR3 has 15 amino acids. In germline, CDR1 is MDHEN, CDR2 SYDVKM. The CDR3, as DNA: TGTGCCAGCAGTCCCTCAGGTAGCTCCTACAATGAGCAGTTCTTC. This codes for CASSPSGSSYNEQFF. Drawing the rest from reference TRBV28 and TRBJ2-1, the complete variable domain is DVKVTQSSRYLVKRTGEKVFLECVQDMDHENMFWYRQDPGLGLRLIYFSYDVKMKEKGDIPEGYSVSREKKERFSLILESASTNQTSMYLCASSPSGSSYNEQFFGPGTRLTVL.

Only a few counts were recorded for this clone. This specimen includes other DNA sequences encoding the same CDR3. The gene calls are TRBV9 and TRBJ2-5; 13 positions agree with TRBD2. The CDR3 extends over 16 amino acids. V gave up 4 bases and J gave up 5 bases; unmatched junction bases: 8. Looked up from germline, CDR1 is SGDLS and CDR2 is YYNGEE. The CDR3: CASSTRLAGGQETQYF. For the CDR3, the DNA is TGTGCCAGCAGCACCCGACTAGCGGGGGGACAGGAGACCCAGTACTTC.

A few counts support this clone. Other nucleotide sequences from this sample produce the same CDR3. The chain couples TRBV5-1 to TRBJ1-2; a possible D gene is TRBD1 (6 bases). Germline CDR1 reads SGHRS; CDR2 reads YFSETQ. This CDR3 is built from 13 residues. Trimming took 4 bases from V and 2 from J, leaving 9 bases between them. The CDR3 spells CASSLDRNYGYTF. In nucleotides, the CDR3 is TGCGCCAGCAGCCTGGACAGAAACTATGGCTACACCTTC.

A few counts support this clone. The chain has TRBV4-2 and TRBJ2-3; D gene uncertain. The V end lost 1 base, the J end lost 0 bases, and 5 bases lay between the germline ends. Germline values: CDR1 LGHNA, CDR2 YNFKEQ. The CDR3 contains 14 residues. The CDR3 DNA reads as TGTGCCAGCAGCCAAGGACAAAGCACAGATACGCAGTATTTT. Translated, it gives CASSQGQSTDTQYF.

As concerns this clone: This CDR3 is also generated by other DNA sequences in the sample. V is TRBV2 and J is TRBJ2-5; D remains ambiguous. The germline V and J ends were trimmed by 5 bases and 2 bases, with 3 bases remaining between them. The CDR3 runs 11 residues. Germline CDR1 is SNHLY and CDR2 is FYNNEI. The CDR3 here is CASSPQETQYF. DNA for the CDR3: TGTGCCAGCAGTCCTCAAGAGACCCAGTACTTC.

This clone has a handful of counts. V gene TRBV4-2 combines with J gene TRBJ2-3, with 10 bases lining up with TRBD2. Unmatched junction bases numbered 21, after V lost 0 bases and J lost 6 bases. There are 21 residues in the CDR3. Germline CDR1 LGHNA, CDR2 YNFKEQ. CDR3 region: CASSQDYEGFYLAGVRDTQYF. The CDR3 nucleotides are TGTGCCAGCAGCCAAGATTACGAGGGGTTTTATCTAGCGGGAGTGAGGGATACGCAGTATTTT.

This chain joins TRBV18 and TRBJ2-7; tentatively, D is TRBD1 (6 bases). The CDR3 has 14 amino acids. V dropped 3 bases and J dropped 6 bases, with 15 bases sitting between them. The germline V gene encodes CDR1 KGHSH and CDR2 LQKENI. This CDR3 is CASSPYRVNGEQYF. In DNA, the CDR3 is TGTGCCAGCTCACCCTACAGGGTAAACGGCGAGCAGTACTTC.

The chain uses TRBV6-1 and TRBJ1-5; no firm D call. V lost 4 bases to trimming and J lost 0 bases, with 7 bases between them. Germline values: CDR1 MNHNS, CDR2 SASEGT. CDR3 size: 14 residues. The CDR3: CASSVSYSNQPQHF. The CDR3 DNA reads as TGTGCCAGCAGTGTCAGTTATAGCAATCAGCCCCAGCATTTT.

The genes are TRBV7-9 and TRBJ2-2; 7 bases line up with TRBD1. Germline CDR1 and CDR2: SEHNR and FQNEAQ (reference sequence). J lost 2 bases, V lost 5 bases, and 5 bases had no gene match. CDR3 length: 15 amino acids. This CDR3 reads CASSPHRGNTGELFF. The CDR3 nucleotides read TGTGCCAGCAGCCCCCACAGGGGTAACACCGGGGAGCTGTTTTTT.

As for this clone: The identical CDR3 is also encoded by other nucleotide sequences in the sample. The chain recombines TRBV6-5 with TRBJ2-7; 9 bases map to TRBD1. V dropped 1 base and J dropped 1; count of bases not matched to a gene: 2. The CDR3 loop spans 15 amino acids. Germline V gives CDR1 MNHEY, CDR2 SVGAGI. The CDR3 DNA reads TGTGCCAGCAGTTACTTGGGACAGGGTTCCTACGAGCAGTACTTC. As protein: CASSYLGQGSYEQYF.

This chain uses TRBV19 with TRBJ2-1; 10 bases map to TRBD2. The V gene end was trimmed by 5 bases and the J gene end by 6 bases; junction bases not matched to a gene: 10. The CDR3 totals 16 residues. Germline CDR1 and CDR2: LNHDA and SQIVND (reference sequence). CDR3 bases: TGTGCCAGTAGTCCCGTAGCGGGAGGCGTCCGCAATGAGCAGTTCTTC. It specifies CASSPVAGGVRNEQFF.

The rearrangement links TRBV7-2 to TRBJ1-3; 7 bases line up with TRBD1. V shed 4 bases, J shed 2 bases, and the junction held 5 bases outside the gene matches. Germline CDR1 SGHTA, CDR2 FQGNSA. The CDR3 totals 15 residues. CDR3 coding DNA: TGTGCCAGCAGCTCCCACAGGGGCCCTGGAAACACCATATATTTT. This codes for CASSSHRGPGNTIYF.

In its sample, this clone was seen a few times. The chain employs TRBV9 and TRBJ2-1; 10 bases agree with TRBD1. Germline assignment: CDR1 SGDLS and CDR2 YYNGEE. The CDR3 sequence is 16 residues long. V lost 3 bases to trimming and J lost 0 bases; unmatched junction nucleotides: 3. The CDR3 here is CASSGGTGVSYNEQFF. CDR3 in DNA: TGTGCCAGCAGCGGCGGGACAGGGGTCTCCTACAATGAGCAGTTCTTC.

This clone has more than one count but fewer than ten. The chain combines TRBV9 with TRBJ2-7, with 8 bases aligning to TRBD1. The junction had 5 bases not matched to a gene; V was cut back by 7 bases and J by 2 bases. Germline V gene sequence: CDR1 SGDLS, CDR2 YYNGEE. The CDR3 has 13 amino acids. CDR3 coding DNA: TGTGCCAGCTCCCGACAGGGGACCTACGAGCAGTACTTC. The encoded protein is CASSRQGTYEQYF.

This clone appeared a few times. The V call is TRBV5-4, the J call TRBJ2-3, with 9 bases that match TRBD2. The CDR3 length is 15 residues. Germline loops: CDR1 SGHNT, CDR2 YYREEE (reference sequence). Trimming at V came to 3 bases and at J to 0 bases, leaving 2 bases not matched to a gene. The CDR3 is CASSYTSGSTDTQYF. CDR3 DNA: TGTGCCAGCAGCTATACTAGCGGGAGCACAGATACGCAGTATTTT. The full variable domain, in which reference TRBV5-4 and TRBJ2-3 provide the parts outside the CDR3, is ETGVTQSPTHLIKTRGQQVTLRCSSQSGHNTVSWYQQALGQGPQFIFQYYREEENGRGNFPPRFSGLQFPNYSSELNVNALELDDSALYLCASSYTSGSTDTQYFGPGTRLTVL.

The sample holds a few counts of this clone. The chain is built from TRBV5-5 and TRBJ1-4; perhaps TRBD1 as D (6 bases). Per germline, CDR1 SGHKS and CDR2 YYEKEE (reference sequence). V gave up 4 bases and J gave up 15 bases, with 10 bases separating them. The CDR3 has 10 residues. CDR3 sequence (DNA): TGTGCCAGCAGCCCGGGACACGTGTTTTTT. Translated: CASSPGHVFF.

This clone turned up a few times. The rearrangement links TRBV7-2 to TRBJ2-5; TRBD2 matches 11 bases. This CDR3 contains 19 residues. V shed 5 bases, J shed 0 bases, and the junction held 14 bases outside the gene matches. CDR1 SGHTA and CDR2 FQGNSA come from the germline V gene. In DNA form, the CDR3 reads TGTGCCAGCAGCCCGTTACCCACCATAGCGGGGGGGTACCAAGAGACCCAGTACTTC. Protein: CASSPLPTIAGGYQETQYF.

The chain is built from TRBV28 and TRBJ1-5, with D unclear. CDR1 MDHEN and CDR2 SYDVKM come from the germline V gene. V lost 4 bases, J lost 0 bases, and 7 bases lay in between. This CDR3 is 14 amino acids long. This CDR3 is CASSSPYSNQPQHF. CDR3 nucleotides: TGTGCCAGCAGTTCCCCCTATAGCAATCAGCCCCAGCATTTT. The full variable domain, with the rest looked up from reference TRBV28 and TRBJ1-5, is DVKVTQSSRYLVKRTGEKVFLECVQDMDHENMFWYRQDPGLGLRLIYFSYDVKMKEKGDIPEGYSVSREKKERFSLILESASTNQTSMYLCASSSPYSNQPQHFGDGTRLSIL.

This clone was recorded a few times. For the CDR3, the DNA is TGCAGCGTCCATGGACAGGGAGCGAGCGAGCAGTACTTC. Protein sequence: CSVHGQGASEQYF. V and J are TRBV29-1 and TRBJ2-7; 8 bases line up with TRBD1. V trimming: 6 bases; J trimming: 6 bases; junction bases outside the gene matches: 10. Germline CDR1 SQVTM, CDR2 ANQGSEA. CDR3 length: 13 residues.

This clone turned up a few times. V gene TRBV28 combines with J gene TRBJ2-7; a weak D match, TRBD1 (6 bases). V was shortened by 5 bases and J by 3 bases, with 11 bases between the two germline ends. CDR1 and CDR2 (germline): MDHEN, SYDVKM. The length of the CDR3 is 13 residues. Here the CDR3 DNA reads TGTGCCAGCAGTCGGGACACACACTACGAGCAGTACTTC. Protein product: CASSRDTHYEQYF.

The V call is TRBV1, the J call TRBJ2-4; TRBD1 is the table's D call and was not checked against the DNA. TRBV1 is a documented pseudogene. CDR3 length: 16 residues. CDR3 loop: CTSSPRQEIAKNIQYF. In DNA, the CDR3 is TGCACCAGCAGCCCCCGACAGGAGATAGCCAAAAACATTCAGTACTTC.

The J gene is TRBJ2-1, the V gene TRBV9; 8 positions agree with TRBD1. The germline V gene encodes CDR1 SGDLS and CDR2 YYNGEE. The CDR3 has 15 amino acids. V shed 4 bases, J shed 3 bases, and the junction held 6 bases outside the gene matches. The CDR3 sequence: CASSPRTGNYNEQFF. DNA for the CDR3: TGTGCCAGCAGCCCCCGGACAGGGAACTACAATGAGCAGTTCTTC.